A single sample is the source of the 16 T cell receptor beta chains below, sequenced in a study of vaccination and CD4 T cells after COVID-19. Researchers used the Oncomine TCR Beta short-read assay to sequence DNA from cultured CD4+ T cells. TCRdb re-derived calls from the PCR reads in MiXCR, one entry per CDR3 protein. The profile shows thousands of distinct CDR3 sequences, roughly 49% of them singletons. No antigens are known for them. Treatment specified: approximately nine-day PBMC culture with coronavirus spike peptide pools or control peptides (ViraFEST assay). CD4+ T cells of the unexposed donor were collected before the COVID-19 pandemic (2011-2018). Input material: CD4+ T cells from blood, cultured in vitro. Receptors originate from a human donor in good health.

V gene TRBV24-1 combines with J gene TRBJ2-5; D not resolved. The CDR3 has 11 amino acids. V shed 3 bases and J shed 12 bases, with 10 bases lying between them. The germline gives CDR1 KGHDR, CDR2 SFDVKD. The CDR3 sequence: CATSDRASEYF. CDR3 coding DNA: TGTGCCACCAGTGATCGGGCCTCCGAGTACTTC.

This clonotype occurred a few times. The CDR3 region has the DNA TGTGCCTCCAGGGGGAGGGCCGGCACTGAAGCTTTCTTT. This translates into CASRGRAGTEAFF. This sequence joins TRBV27 and TRBJ1-1, with TRBD1 identical over 7 bases. The germline gives CDR1 MNHEY, CDR2 SMNVEV (reference sequence). This CDR3 is built from 13 residues. V gave up 11 bases and J gave up 4 bases; unmatched junction bases: 10.

The chain joins TRBV6-1 to TRBJ2-5; D call uncertain. The germline V gene encodes CDR1 MNHNS and CDR2 SASEGT. CDR3 size: 13 residues. Trimming stripped 4 bases from V and 5 bases from J, with 11 bases between. CDR3 region: CASSGTPVETQYF. The CDR3 DNA reads as TGTGCCAGCAGTGGGACCCCAGTGGAGACCCAGTACTTC.

This rearrangement joins TRBV7-9 to TRBJ1-1; D might be TRBD1 (5 bases). Germline assignment: CDR1 SEHNR and CDR2 FQNEAQ (reference sequence). Trimming cost V 4 bases and J 1 base, with 7 bases left between them. CDR3 size: 13 residues. CDR3 sequence reads: CASSSRENTEAFF. The DNA of the CDR3 is TGTGCCAGCAGCTCCAGGGAGAACACTGAAGCTTTCTTT.

The V and J genes are TRBV20-1 and TRBJ1-5; possible D gene TRBD1, 5 bases. Germline V gene sequence: CDR1 DFQATT, CDR2 SNEGSKA (reference sequence). Between the trimmed V and J ends, which lost 1 base and 6 bases, there was a span of 13 bases. The CDR3 is 14 residues long. CDR3 sequence (DNA): TGCAGTGCTAGAGGCGACAGAGAAAGTCAGCCCCAGCATTTT. This gives the protein CSARGDRESQPQHF.

There are a few counts of this clonotype. The chain joins TRBV20-1 to TRBJ1-1; 8 bases are shared with TRBD1. V lost 6 bases and J lost 0; bases outside the gene matches: 9. This CDR3 spans 15 amino acids. In germline, CDR1 is DFQATT, CDR2 SNEGSKA (reference sequence). CDR3 residues: CSAKDRGRVNTEAFF. The CDR3 region has the DNA TGCAGTGCAAAAGACAGGGGTCGGGTGAACACTGAAGCTTTCTTT.

This clonotype was counted once. This chain uses TRBV6-5 with TRBJ2-7, with D possibly being TRBD1 or TRBD2 (5 bases each). CDR1 is MNHEY, CDR2 SVGAGI, per germline. The CDR3 contains 17 residues. Trimming pared 2 bases from V and 1 base from J, leaving 18 bases between. This CDR3 is CASSYHWDVKGSYEQYF. DNA for the CDR3: TGTGCCAGCAGTTACCATTGGGACGTTAAGGGGTCCTACGAGCAGTACTTC.

The V and J genes are TRBV20-1 and TRBJ1-3; D gene ambiguous. Germline CDR1 and CDR2: DFQATT and SNEGSKA (reference sequence). The CDR3 sequence is 14 residues long. V was trimmed by 0 bases and J by 1 base, leaving 7 bases between them. The DNA for the CDR3 is TGCAGTGCTAGAGATCGGAGATCTGGAAACACCATATATTTT. As protein: CSARDRRSGNTIYF.

The chain is built from TRBV24-1 and TRBJ2-1; 14 bases agree with TRBD2. From germline, CDR1 is KGHDR and CDR2 SFDVKD. The CDR3 covers 17 residues. J lost 7 bases, V lost 3 bases, and 7 bases had no gene match. The CDR3 DNA reads TGTGCCACCAGTGATGACACCGGGACTAGCGGGAGAAATGAGCAGTTCTTC. It encodes CATSDDTGTSGRNEQFF.

V is TRBV7-9 and J is TRBJ1-1; D gene unclear. CDR3 length equals 11 residues. Germline values: CDR1 SEHNR, CDR2 FQNEAQ (reference sequence). Trimming left V 5 bases short and J 8 bases short, with 9 bases between. The DNA of the CDR3 is TGTGCCAGCAGCCTAAAAGGCGAAGCTTTCTTT. Protein sequence: CASSLKGEAFF.

This clonotype was seen a single time. The CDR3, as DNA: TGCGCCAGCAGCTTGTCGGGGGGCTATAATTCACCCCTCCACTTT. Protein: CASSLSGGYNSPLHF. This chain connects TRBV5-1 to TRBJ1-6; TRBD1 is a possible D gene (5 bases). This CDR3 is built from 15 residues. Deletions cut 1 base from V and 3 bases from J, with 8 bases between. Germline lookup yields CDR1 SGHRS and CDR2 YFSETQ.

The V and J genes are TRBV5-4 and TRBJ2-3; TRBD2 aligns across 11 bases. The V gene's germline CDR1 is SGHNT and CDR2 YYREEE (reference sequence). The V and J ends lost 8 bases and 0 bases, in that order; junction bases with no gene match: 5. This CDR3 is built from 15 residues. CDR3 loop: CASEPSGGSTDTQYF. CDR3 coding DNA: TGTGCCAGTGAGCCTAGCGGGGGGAGCACAGATACGCAGTATTTT.

The J gene is TRBJ1-3, the V gene TRBV4-1; D remains ambiguous. Between the trimmed V and J ends, which lost 0 bases and 0 bases, there was a span of 9 bases. Germline-derived CDR1 and CDR2 are MGHRA and YSYEKL. The CDR3 sequence is 16 residues long. DNA of the CDR3: TGCGCCAGCAGCCAAGAACCCCTAAGCTCTGGAAACACCATATATTTT. Translating gives CASSQEPLSSGNTIYF.

This clonotype appeared a few times. The chain combines TRBV19 with TRBJ2-7; D is uncertain. Germline V gives CDR1 LNHDA, CDR2 SQIVND (reference sequence). V was cut by 6 bases and J by 5 bases, with 11 bases left in between. This CDR3 has 12 residues. The DNA for the CDR3 is TGTGCCAGTAGGATGGTAAAGAACGAGCAGTACTTC. It is translated as CASRMVKNEQYF.

In its sample, this clonotype was seen a few times. The chain's CDR3 is CATSRTAGARETQYF. CDR3 DNA: TGTGCCACCAGCAGAACCGCGGGGGCCCGGGAGACCCAGTACTTC. The genes are TRBV15 and TRBJ2-5; D perhaps matches TRBD2 (7 bases). The CDR3 has 15 amino acids. Trimming pared 2 bases from V and 5 bases from J, leaving 15 bases between. Germline values: CDR1 LNHNV, CDR2 YYDKDF (reference sequence).

The V call is TRBV7-2, the J call TRBJ2-3; D not certain. The CDR3 contains 13 residues. Germline V gene lookup returns CDR1 SGHTA and CDR2 FQGNSA. Trimming removed 1 base from V and 5 bases from J, with 7 bases in between. The CDR3 reads CASSLVWEDTQYF. CDR3 coding DNA: TGTGCCAGCAGCTTAGTATGGGAAGATACGCAGTATTTT.